This record concerns one T cell receptor beta chain sequence. Its target is unknown. This sample stems from a study of shared clonotypes between healthy human individuals. Broader study findings: The study sampled only blood, and tissue repertoires likely differ.

All of the donors resided in Nashville, Tennessee, and each was a Caucasian adult. This CDR3 spans 13 amino acids. The ends were cut back, 0 bases at V and 3 bases at J, with 5 bases in the middle. Germline CDR1 and CDR2: PRHDT and FYEKMQ (reference sequence). Genomic DNA belonging to each subset was distributed in equal measure over several immunoSEQ plates. Clones were read by immunoSEQ multiplex PCR, and TCRdb kept only the in-frame ones, dropping some. The sample carries 450,000 to 550,000 clones, 75% to 85% recorded once. The receptor's source is a middle-aged woman in good health. Some clones in this sample may be carry-over from other donors' samples. The chain recombines TRBV13 with TRBJ2-5; D gene unclear. The material sequenced was PBMCs. The CDR3 region has the DNA TGTGCCAGCAGCTTAGGCCTAAAAGAGACCCAGTACTTC. Translating gives CASSLGLKETQYF.